The subject of this entry is one TCR beta chain. Its cognate antigen is unknown. The sample is drawn from a study of OX40 agonist ivuxolimab in advanced cancers. Study summary: Treatment of patients was with ivuxolimab, an agonistic anti-OX40 (CD134) antibody. People in dose escalation had one of these cancers: hepatocellular carcinoma, melanoma, renal cell or head and neck cancer. General observations from the study: Fewer expanded clones were found on average in CD4+ than in CD8+ T cells.

The protocol was immunoSEQ multiplex PCR, while the TCRdb copy is restricted to in-frame clones and leaves out a portion. The repertoire holds roughly 100,000 clones, with around 80% as singletons. Trimming at V came to 6 bases and at J to 2 bases, leaving 11 bases not matched to a gene. Looked up from germline, CDR1 is SEHNR and CDR2 is FQNEAQ (reference sequence). CDR3 length equals 16 residues. Autoimmune disease history or systemic immunosuppression was exclusionary. The chain is built from TRBV7-9 and TRBJ2-3; 7 nucleotides align to TRBD1. The sequencing used CD4+ or CD8+ T cells sorted from blood, collected in a trial of the OX40 agonist ivuxolimab. The sequence came from an adult with an advanced solid tumor such as melanoma, head and neck, liver or kidney cancer. CDR3 coding DNA: TGTGCCAGCAGGCCCCAAAGAGGGGGCCTCACAGATACGCAGTATTTT. Its translation is CASRPQRGGLTDTQYF. Using reference TRBV7-9 and TRBJ2-3 for the parts outside the CDR3, the full variable domain is DTGVSQNPRHKITKRGQNVTFRCDPISEHNRLYWYRQTLGQGPEFLTYFQNEAQLEKSRLLSDRFSAERPKGSFSTLEIQRTEQGDSAMYLCASRPQRGGLTDTQYFGPGTRLTVL.